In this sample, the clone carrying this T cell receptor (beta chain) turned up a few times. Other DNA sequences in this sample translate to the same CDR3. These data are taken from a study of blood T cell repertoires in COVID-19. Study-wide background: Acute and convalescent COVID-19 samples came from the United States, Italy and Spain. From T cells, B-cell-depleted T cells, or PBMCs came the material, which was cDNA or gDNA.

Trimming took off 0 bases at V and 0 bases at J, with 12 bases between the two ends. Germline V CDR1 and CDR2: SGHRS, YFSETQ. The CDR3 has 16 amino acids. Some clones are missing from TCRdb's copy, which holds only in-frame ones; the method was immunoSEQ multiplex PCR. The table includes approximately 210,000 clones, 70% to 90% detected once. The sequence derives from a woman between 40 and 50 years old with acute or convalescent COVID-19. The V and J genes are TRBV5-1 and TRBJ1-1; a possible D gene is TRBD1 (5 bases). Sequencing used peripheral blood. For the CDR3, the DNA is TGCGCCAGCAGCTTGGGAAGCGGGGGGATGAACACTGAAGCTTTCTTT. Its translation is CASSLGSGGMNTEAFF.